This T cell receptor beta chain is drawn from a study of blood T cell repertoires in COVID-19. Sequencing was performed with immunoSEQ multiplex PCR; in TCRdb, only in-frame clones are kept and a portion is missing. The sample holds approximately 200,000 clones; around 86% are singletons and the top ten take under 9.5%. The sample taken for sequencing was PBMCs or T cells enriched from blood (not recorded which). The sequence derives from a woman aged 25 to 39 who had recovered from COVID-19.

The chain's CDR3 is CASSPDRYQETQYF. The CDR3 nucleotides read TGTGCCAGCAGCCCGGACAGGTACCAAGAGACCCAGTACTTC. The chain carries TRBV7-8 and TRBJ2-5, with 7 bases matching TRBD1. The CDR3 covers 14 residues. Trimming at V came to 5 bases and at J to 0 bases, leaving 3 bases not matched to a gene. Germline V gives CDR1 SGHVS, CDR2 FQNEAQ.